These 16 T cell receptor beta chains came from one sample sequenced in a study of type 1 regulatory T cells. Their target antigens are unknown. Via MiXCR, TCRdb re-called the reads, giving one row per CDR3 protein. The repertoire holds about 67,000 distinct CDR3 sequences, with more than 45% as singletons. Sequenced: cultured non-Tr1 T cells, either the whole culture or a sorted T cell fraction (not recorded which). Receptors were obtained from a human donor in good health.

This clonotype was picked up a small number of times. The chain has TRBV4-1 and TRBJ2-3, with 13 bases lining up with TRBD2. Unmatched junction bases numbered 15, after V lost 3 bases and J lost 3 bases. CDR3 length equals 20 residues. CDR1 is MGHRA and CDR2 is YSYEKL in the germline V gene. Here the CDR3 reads CASSHLGLAGVRAGTDTQYF. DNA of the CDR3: TGCGCCAGCAGCCACTTAGGACTAGCGGGGGTCCGTGCAGGGACAGATACGCAGTATTTT.

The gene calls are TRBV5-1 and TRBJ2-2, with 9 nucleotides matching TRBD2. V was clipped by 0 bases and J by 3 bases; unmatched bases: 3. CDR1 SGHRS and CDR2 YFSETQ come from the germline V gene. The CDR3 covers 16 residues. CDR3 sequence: CASSLVGGGDTGELFF. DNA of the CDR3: TGCGCCAGCAGCTTGGTCGGCGGGGGGGACACCGGGGAGCTGTTTTTT.

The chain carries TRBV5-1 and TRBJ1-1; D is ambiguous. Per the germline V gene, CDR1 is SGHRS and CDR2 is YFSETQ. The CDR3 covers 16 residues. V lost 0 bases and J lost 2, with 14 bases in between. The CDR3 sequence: CASSLELTSGNTEAFF. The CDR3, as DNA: TGCGCCAGCAGCTTGGAGCTGACAAGCGGCAACACTGAAGCTTTCTTT.

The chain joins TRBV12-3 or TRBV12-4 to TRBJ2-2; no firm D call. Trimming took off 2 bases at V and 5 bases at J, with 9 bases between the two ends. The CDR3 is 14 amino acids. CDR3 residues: CASSLYEETGELFF. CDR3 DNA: TGTGCCAGCAGTTTATATGAGGAGACCGGGGAGCTGTTTTTT.

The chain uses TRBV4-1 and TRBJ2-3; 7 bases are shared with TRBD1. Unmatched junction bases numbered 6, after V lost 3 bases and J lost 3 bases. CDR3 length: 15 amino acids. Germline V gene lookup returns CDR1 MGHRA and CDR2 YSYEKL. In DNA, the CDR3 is TGCGCCAGCAGCCACCCGGGACAGATAACAGATACGCAGTATTTT. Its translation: CASSHPGQITDTQYF.

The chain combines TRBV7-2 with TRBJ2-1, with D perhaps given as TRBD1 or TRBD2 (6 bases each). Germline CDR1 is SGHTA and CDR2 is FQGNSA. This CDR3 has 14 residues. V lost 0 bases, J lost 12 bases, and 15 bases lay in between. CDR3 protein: CASSLANGGYGQFF. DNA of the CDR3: TGTGCCAGCAGCTTAGCGAACGGGGGCTATGGGCAGTTCTTC.

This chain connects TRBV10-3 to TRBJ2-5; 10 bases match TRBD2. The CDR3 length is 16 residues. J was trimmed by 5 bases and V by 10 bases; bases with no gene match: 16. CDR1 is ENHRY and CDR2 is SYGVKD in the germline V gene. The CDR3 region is CATTIAGGIKGETQYF. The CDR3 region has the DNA TGTGCCACGACGATAGCGGGGGGCATAAAAGGCGAGACCCAGTACTTC.

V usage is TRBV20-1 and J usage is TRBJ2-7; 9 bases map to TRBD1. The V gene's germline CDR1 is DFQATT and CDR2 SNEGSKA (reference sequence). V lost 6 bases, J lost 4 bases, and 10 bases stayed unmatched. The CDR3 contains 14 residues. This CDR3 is CSAATDRGGYEQYF. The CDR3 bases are TGCAGTGCCGCTACGGACAGGGGAGGTTACGAGCAGTACTTC.

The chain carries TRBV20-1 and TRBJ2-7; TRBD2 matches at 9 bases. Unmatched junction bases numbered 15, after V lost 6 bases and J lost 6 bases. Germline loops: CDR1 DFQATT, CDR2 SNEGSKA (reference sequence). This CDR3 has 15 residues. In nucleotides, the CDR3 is TGCAGTGCCGCGGAGACTAGCGGATCGTTCGGCGAGCAGTACTTC. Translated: CSAAETSGSFGEQYF.

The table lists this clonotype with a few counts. The CDR3 bases are TGTGCCAGCAGCTATAACCGGGCCGCCTCTGGAAACACCATATATTTT. This encodes CASSYNRAASGNTIYF. The chain employs TRBV11-2 and TRBJ1-3; no firm D call. Germline assignment: CDR1 SGHAT and CDR2 FQNNGV. V lost 4 bases and J lost 0, with 13 bases in between. This CDR3 region has 16 residues. Combining the CDR3 with reference TRBV11-2 and TRBJ1-3 gives the whole variable domain EAGVAQSPRYKIIEKRQSVAFWCNPISGHATLYWYQQILGQGPKLLIQFQNNGVVDDSQLPKDRFSAERLKGVDSTLKIQPAKLEDSAVYLCASSYNRAASGNTIYFGEGSWLTVV.

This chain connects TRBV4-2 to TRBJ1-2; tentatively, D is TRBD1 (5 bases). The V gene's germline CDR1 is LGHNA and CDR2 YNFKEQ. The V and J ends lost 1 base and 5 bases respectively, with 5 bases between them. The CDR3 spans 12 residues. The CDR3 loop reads CASSQAGYGYTF. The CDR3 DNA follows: TGTGCCAGCAGCCAAGCAGGGTATGGCTACACCTTC.

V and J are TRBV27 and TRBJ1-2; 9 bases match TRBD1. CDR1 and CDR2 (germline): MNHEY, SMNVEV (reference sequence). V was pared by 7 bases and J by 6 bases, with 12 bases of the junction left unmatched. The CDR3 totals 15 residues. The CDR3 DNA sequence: TGTGCCAGCACCTCGGTAGGACAGGGGATCGATGGCTACACCTTC. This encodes CASTSVGQGIDGYTF.

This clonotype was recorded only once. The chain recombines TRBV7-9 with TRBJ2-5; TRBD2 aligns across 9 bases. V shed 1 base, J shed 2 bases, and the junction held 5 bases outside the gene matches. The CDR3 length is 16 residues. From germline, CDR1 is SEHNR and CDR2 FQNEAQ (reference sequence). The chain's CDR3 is CASSLVALAGQETQYF. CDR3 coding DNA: TGTGCCAGCAGCTTAGTTGCGCTAGCGGGGCAAGAGACCCAGTACTTC. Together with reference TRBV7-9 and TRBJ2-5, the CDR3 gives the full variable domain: DTGVSQNPRHKITKRGQNVTFRCDPISEHNRLYWYRQTLGQGPEFLTYFQNEAQLEKSRLLSDRFSAERPKGSFSTLEIQRTEQGDSAMYLCASSLVALAGQETQYFGPGTRLLVL.

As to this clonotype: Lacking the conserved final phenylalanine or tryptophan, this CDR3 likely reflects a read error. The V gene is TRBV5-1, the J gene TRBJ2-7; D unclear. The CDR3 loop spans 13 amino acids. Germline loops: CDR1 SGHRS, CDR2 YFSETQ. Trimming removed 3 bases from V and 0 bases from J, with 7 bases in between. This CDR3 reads CASSSTSSYEQYL. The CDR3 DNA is TGCGCCAGCAGCTCGACGAGCTCCTACGAGCAGTACCTC.

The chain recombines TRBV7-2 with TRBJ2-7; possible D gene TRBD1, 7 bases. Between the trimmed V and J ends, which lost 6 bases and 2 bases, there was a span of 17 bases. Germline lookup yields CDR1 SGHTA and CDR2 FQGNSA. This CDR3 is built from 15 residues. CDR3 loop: CASSSSRGVTYEQYF. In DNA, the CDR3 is TGTGCCAGCAGTTCCTCCAGGGGGGTAACCTACGAGCAGTACTTC.

The chain's CDR3 is CSARGPGQVNTEAFF. CDR3 nucleotides: TGCAGTGCTAGAGGCCCCGGACAGGTAAACACTGAAGCTTTCTTT. The chain carries TRBV20-1 and TRBJ1-1, with TRBD1 matching over 7 bases. CDR3 length: 15 amino acids. V gave up 1 base and J gave up 2 bases; unmatched junction bases: 7. CDR1 is DFQATT, CDR2 SNEGSKA, per germline (reference sequence).